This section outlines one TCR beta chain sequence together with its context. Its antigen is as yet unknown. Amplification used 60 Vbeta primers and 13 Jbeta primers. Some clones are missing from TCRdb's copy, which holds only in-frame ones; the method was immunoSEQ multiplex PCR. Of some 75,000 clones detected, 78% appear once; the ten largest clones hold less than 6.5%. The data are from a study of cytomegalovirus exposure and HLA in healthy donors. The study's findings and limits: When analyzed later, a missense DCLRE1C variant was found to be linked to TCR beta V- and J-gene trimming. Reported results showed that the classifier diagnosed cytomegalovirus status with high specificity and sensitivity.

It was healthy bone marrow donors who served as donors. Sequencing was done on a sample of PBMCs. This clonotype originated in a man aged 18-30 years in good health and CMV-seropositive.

The CDR3, as DNA: TGTGCCAGCAGCCCACGGGACAACTCCTACGAGCAGTACTTC. It encodes CASSPRDNSYEQYF. This sequence joins TRBV7-9 and TRBJ2-7; a possible D gene is TRBD1 (6 bases). Germline-derived CDR1 and CDR2 are SEHNR and FQNEAQ (reference sequence). The V end was cut by 5 bases, the J end by 0 bases, with 11 bases between. The CDR3 is made up of 14 amino acids.